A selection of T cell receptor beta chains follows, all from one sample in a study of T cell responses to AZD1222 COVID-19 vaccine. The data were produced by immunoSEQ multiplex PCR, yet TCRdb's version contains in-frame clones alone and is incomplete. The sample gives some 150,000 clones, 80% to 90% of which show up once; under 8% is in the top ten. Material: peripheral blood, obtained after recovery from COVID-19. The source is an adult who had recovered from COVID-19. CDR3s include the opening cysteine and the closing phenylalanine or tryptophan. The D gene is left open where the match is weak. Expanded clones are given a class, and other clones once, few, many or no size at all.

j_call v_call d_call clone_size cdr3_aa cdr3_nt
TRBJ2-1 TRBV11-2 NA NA CASSLVVGPPYNEQFF TGTGCCAGCAGCTTAGTAGTGGGACCCCCCTACAATGAGCAGTTCTTC
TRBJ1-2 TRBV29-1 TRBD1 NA CSGDRGGGYTF TGCAGCGGCGACAGGGGAGGCGGCTACACCTTC
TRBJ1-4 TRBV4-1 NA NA CASSQWVREENEKLFF TGCGCCAGCAGCCAATGGGTCAGGGAGGAAAATGAAAAACTGTTTTTT
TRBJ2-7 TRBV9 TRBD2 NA CASSVGIGGRDRYEQYF TGTGCCAGCAGCGTAGGGATCGGCGGGAGGGATCGCTACGAGCAGTACTTC
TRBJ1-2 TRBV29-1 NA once CSVEGGRAYYGYTF TGCAGCGTTGAGGGGGGCAGGGCATACTATGGCTACACCTTC
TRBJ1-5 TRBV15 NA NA CATSSTGGSNQPQHF TGTGCCACCAGCAGTACGGGGGGTAGCAATCAGCCCCAGCATTTT
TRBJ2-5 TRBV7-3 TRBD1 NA CASSWGQGGTQYF TGTGCCAGCAGCTGGGGACAGGGGGGGACCCAGTACTTC
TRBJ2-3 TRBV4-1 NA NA CASSPPGTDTQYF TGCGCCAGCAGCCCCCCAGGGACAGATACGCAGTATTTT
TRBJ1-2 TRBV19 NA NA CASSIPTDYGYTF TGTGCCAGTAGTATCCCGACCGACTATGGCTACACCTTC
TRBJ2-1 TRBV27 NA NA CASSLVSMSWGPYNEQFF TGTGCCAGCAGTTTGGTTTCTATGTCATGGGGACCTTACAATGAGCAGTTCTTC
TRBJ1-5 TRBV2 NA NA CASSEEGGPQHF TGTGCCAGCAGTGAAGAGGGGGGGCCCCAGCATTTT
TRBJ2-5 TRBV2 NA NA CASSQTVQETQYF TGTGCCAGCAGTCAGACGGTCCAAGAGACCCAGTACTTC
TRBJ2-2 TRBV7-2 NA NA CASSPDPGTGELFF TGTGCCAGCAGCCCTGACCCGGGAACCGGGGAGCTGTTTTTT
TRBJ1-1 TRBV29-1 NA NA CSVAPGDTEAFF TGCAGCGTTGCCCCAGGGGACACTGAAGCTTTCTTT
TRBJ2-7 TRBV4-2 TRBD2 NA CASSQDWRRGGPIYEQYF TGTGCCAGCAGCCAAGATTGGCGGCGGGGAGGGCCTATTTACGAGCAGTACTTC
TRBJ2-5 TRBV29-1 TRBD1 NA CSVWTGQETQYF TGCAGCGTGTGGACAGGACAAGAGACCCAGTACTTC
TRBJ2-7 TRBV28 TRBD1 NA CASRFVDRDEQYF TGTGCCAGCAGGTTCGTCGACAGGGACGAGCAGTACTTC
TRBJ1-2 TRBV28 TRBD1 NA CASSNLQGERGYTF TGTGCCAGCAGTAACTTACAGGGGGAGAGAGGCTACACCTTC
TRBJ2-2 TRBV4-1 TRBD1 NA CASSLTGGIAGELFF TGCGCCAGCAGCCTGACAGGGGGCATCGCCGGGGAGCTGTTTTTT
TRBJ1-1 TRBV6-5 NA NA CASSLSFTGDPEAFF TGTGCCAGCAGCCTTAGTTTTACCGGGGACCCTGAAGCTTTCTTT
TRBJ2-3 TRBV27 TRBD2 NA CASSLGTSGTPTDTQYF TGTGCCAGCAGTCTGGGGACTAGCGGGACCCCCACAGATACGCAGTATTTT
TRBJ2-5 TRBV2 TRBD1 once CASSVRGLETQYF TGTGCCAGCAGTGTAAGGGGGCTGGAGACCCAGTACTTC
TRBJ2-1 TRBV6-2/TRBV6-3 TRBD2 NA CASSLAGPRGNEQFF TGTGCCAGCAGTTTAGCGGGCCCAAGGGGCAATGAGCAGTTCTTC
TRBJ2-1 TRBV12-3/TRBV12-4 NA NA CASSQGVHEQFF TGTGCCAGCAGTCAGGGCGTCCATGAGCAGTTCTTC
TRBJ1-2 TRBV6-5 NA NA CASSRDGANYGYTF TGTGCCAGCAGCCGGGACGGTGCTAACTATGGCTACACCTTC
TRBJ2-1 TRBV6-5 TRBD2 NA CASSKLAGEQFF TGTGCCAGCAGTAAACTAGCGGGGGAGCAGTTCTTC
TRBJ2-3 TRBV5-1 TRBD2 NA CASSLPGLASTYTQYF TGCGCCAGCAGCTTGCCGGGACTAGCGAGCACATATACGCAGTATTTT
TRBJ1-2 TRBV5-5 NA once CASSPRVDQIFNYGYTF TGTGCCAGCAGCCCTAGGGTGGATCAGATCTTTAACTATGGCTACACCTTC